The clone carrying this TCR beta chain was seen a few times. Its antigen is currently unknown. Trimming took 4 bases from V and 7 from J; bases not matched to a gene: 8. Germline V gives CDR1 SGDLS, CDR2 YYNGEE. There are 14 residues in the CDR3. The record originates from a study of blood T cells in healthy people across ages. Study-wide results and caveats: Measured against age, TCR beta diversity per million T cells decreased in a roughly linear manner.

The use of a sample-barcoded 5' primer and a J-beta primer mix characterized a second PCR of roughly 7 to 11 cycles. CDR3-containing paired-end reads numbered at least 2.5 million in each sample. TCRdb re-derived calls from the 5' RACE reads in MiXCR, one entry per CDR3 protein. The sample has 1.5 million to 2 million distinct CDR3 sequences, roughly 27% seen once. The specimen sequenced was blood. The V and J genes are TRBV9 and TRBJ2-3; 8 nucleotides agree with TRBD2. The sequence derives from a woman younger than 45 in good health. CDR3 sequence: CASSPLTSGYTQYF. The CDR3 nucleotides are TGTGCCAGCAGCCCCCTCACTAGCGGATATACGCAGTATTTT.